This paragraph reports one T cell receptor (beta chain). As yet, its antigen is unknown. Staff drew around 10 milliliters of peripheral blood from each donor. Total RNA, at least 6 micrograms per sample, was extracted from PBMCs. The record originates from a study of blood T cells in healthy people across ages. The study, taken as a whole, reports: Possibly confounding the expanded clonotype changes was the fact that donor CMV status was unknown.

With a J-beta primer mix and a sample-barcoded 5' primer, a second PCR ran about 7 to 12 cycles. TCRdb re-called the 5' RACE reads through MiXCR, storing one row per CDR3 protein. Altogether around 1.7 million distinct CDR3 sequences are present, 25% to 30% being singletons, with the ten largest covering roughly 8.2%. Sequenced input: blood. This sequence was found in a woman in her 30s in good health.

CDR3 in DNA: TGCAGTGCTGCACGGGGAGCGGTGGAGACCCAGTACTTC. It specifies CSAARGAVETQYF. This chain joins TRBV20-1 and TRBJ2-5, with D possibly matching TRBD2 (5 bases). V lost 5 bases to trimming and J lost 5 bases, with 15 bases between them. This CDR3 is 13 amino acids long. Germline lookup yields CDR1 DFQATT and CDR2 SNEGSKA (reference sequence).